This T cell receptor beta chain was profiled in a study of T cell responses to AZD1222 COVID-19 vaccine. Libraries were prepared by immunoSEQ multiplex PCR; TCRdb keeps only in-frame clonotypes and omits some of them. This sample has over 150,000 clones, with roughly nine tenths found just once. CDR3 length equals 11 residues. V lost 3 bases and J 7 bases, leaving 6 bases between the germline ends. The germline CDR1 and CDR2 sequences are MNHNS and SASEGT. The input for sequencing was peripheral blood, taken on day 0 of MenACWY control vaccination. The genes are TRBV6-1 and TRBJ1-1; D is uncertain. The TCR originated in an adult in good health. The DNA of the CDR3 is TGTGCCAGCAGTGAGGAGCTTGAAGCTTTCTTT. Translation: CASSEELEAFF.